This T cell receptor beta chain was retrieved from a study of blood T cells in healthy people across ages. Aged about 6 to 90, donors were systemically healthy Caucasians from Russia. In each sample, at least 6.5 million PBMCs were isolated. This clonotype has just a few counts. Germline and junction disagree at one end, which may indicate a read error. PCR was performed a second time for about 7 to 11 cycles using a sample-barcoded 5' primer and a J-beta primer mix. TCRdb reanalysed the 5' RACE reads using MiXCR and keeps one entry per CDR3 protein. Of more than 750,000 distinct CDR3 sequences in the sample, roughly 29% were seen once. Germline lookup yields CDR1 DFQATT and CDR2 SNEGSKA (reference sequence). The CDR3 has 14 residues. These records were also assigned to another study, of T cells of mothers and their children. That paper states: Whether related or unrelated, pairs show similar shaping of TCR recombination output by thymic selection. There were no persistent microchimeric T cell clones detected.

This receptor was identified in a woman between 35 and 50 years old in good health. The chain joins TRBV20-1 to TRBJ1-2, with D hard to call. The sequenced sample consisted of blood. CDR3 sequence (DNA): TGCAGTGCAAGAGGTCCGGGCAGGTTCTATGGCTACACCTTC. Protein product: CSARGPGRFYGYTF.